A selection of T cell receptor beta chains follows, all from one sample in a study of blood T cell repertoires in COVID-19. Libraries were prepared by immunoSEQ multiplex PCR; TCRdb keeps only in-frame clonotypes and omits some of them. There are approximately 210,000 clones in the sample; about four fifths occur only once, and 3% to 3.5% lies in the top ten. Source material: PBMCs or T cells enriched from blood (not recorded which). The source is a woman between 55 and 75 years old who had recovered from COVID-19. Both conserved end residues are part of each CDR3. The D gene is left open where the match is weak. Not all rows give a size; the values are once, few, many and, for expanded clones, a class.

size	J	V	D	DNA	CDR3
NA	TRBJ1-1	TRBV5-1	NA	TGCGCCAGCAGCTTTGAGGGAAGCACTGAAGCTTTCTTT	CASSFEGSTEAFF
NA	TRBJ2-6	TRBV5-1	TRBD1	TGCGCCAGCAGCTTGCCCGGGACAGGGGCCACTGGGGCCAACGTCCTGACTTTC	CASSLPGTGATGANVLTF
NA	TRBJ1-1	TRBV19	NA	TGTGCCAGTAGTATCGCGGCAATCAACACTGAAGCTTTCTTT	CASSIAAINTEAFF
many	TRBJ1-4	TRBV4-1	NA	TGCGCCAGCAGCCTCAAAGTAGAAGAAAAACTGTTTTTT	CASSLKVEEKLFF
once	TRBJ2-3	TRBV11-2	NA	TGTGCCAGCAGCAGTACGGGCACAGATACGCAGTATTTT	CASSSTGTDTQYF
NA	TRBJ2-5	TRBV6-5	TRBD1	TGTGCCAGCAGTCCGGTCGACAGGGTGTCAGAGACCCAGTACTTC	CASSPVDRVSETQYF
NA	TRBJ2-7	TRBV3-1/TRBV3-2	NA	TGTGCCAGCAGCCAAGGGCAGAACTACGAGCAGTACTTC	CASSQGQNYEQYF
few	TRBJ1-2	TRBV25-1	NA	TGTGCCAGCAGTGAGGGGAGGGGAGGCTACACCTTC	CASSEGRGGYTF
NA	TRBJ2-3	TRBV5-1	NA	TGCGCCAGCAGTTTTGAGGCTAGCACAGATACGCAGTATTTT	CASSFEASTDTQYF
few	TRBJ1-2	TRBV7-9	TRBD1	TGTGCCAGCAGCTCCCAGGACAGGGATAATGGCTACACCTTC	CASSSQDRDNGYTF
NA	TRBJ1-5	TRBV6-1	TRBD1	TGTGCCAGCAGTGAGCAGACAGGGTTTCAGCCCCAGCATTTT	CASSEQTGFQPQHF
NA	TRBJ2-2	TRBV6-2/TRBV6-3	TRBD2	TGTGCCAGCAGCCCGCCGGGACTAGCGGGGTTCCTGGTACGTGGGGAGCTGTTTTTT	CASSPPGLAGFLVRGELFF
NA	TRBJ1-2	TRBV6-2/TRBV6-3	NA	TGTGCCAGCAGTTACCTCCTGCCGGACAGTCTTGGGCCTAACTATGGCTACACCTTC	CASSYLLPDSLGPNYGYTF
NA	TRBJ1-1	TRBV27	NA	TGTGCCAGCAGTTTCTGGTCTAGCAGGAACACTGAAGCTTTCTTT	CASSFWSSRNTEAFF
NA	TRBJ1-1	TRBV12-3/TRBV12-4	NA	TGTGCCAGCAGTCTGTCAGGGAACACTGAAGCTTTCTTT	CASSLSGNTEAFF
few	TRBJ1-4	TRBV19	TRBD1	TGTGCCAGTACTAATGTGGGGACAGTCGAAAAACTGTTTTTT	CASTNVGTVEKLFF
NA	TRBJ2-7	TRBV6-2/TRBV6-3	TRBD1	TGTGCCAGCAGTCCGCGGACAGGGTACGAGCAGTACTTC	CASSPRTGYEQYF
NA	TRBJ2-5	TRBV19	TRBD2	TGTGCCAGTAGCTCGACAGGCCGATACAGACTAGCGGGAGGCTTAGAGACCCAGTACTTC	CASSSTGRYRLAGGLETQYF
NA	TRBJ1-6	TRBV27	NA	TGTGCCAGCGGCTCCCCAGGATATAATTCACCCCTCCACTTT	CASGSPGYNSPLHF
NA	TRBJ2-5	TRBV10-2	TRBD2	TGCGCCAGCAGTGAGTCGGCTAGCGGGGAGACCCAGTACTTC	CASSESASGETQYF
NA	TRBJ2-1	TRBV5-1	NA	TGCGCCAGCAGCTGGAGCGGAGACAATGATGTGCAGTTCTTC	CASSWSGDNDVQFF
few	TRBJ2-1	TRBV19	TRBD2	TGTGCCAGTAGTATCTTGACTAGCGGTTACAATGAGCAGTTCTTC	CASSILTSGYNEQFF
NA	TRBJ2-1	TRBV11-2	NA	TGTGCCAGCAGCCCCCGGGTGAGCTCCTACAATGAGCAGTTCTTC	CASSPRVSSYNEQFF
NA	TRBJ1-1	TRBV7-2	NA	TGTGCCAGCAGCGCCCAAAAGGAGACTGAAGCTTTCTTT	CASSAQKETEAFF
NA	TRBJ2-2	TRBV6-1	NA	TGTGCCAGCAGTGAGCGGGGCCGGAGAACCGGGGAGCTGTTTTTT	CASSERGRRTGELFF
once	TRBJ2-3	TRBV7-8	NA	TGTGCCAGCAGCCGAGATGCAGGTCGCACAGATACGCAGTATTTT	CASSRDAGRTDTQYF
NA	TRBJ1-4	TRBV5-1	NA	TGCGCCAGCAGCTTTCCAGGGGATGAAAAACTGTTTTTT	CASSFPGDEKLFF
NA	TRBJ2-1	TRBV19	TRBD2	TGTGCCAGTTGGGGTATAGCGGGCCAAGGGTACAATGAGCAGTTCTTC	CASWGIAGQGYNEQFF
once	TRBJ1-2	TRBV30	NA	TGTGCCTGGAGGACGGGGGTGTCTGGCTACACCTTC	CAWRTGVSGYTF
NA	TRBJ2-1	TRBV6-2/TRBV6-3	TRBD2	TGTGCCAGCAGTTATATTAGCGGGGGGGCCCAGCAGTTCTTC	CASSYISGGAQQFF
once	TRBJ1-4	TRBV5-6	TRBD1	TGTGCCAGCAGCTTGGAGGTGGGACAGGGGAATGAAAAACTGTTTTTT	CASSLEVGQGNEKLFF
NA	TRBJ2-1	TRBV2	TRBD2	TGTGCCAGCAGTGGCGGGAGTTTCGATGAGCAGTTCTTC	CASSGGSFDEQFF
NA	TRBJ2-7	TRBV15	TRBD2	TGTGCCACCAGCAAGACTAGCGTTTCCTACGAGCAGTACTTC	CATSKTSVSYEQYF
NA	TRBJ1-5	TRBV2	TRBD1	TGTGCCAGCTCCTTGGACAGGGGCAATCAGCCCCAGCATTTT	CASSLDRGNQPQHF
once	TRBJ1-4	TRBV7-2	TRBD1	TGTGCCAGCAGCCCTCAAGGGGGCACTAATGAAAAACTGTTTTTT	CASSPQGGTNEKLFF
NA	TRBJ1-5	TRBV6-5	TRBD1	TGTGCCAGCAACACCAGACAGGGTCAACAGCCCCAGCATTTT	CASNTRQGQQPQHF
NA	TRBJ2-2	TRBV7-3	TRBD2	TGTGCCAGCAGCTTAAATCTAGCGGGGGGACGCACCGGGGAGCTGTTTTTT	CASSLNLAGGRTGELFF
once	TRBJ1-5	TRBV6-5	NA	TGTGCCAGCAGTCTCCGGGGGGCAGAACAGCCCCAGCATTTT	CASSLRGAEQPQHF
NA	TRBJ1-4	TRBV7-2	NA	TGTGCCAGCAGCTTAAGTGTCAGGGAGGAACTGTTTTTT	CASSLSVREELFF
NA	TRBJ2-7	TRBV5-1	TRBD1	TGCGCCAGCAGACCGGGACAGCCTCCCTACGAGCAGTACTTC	CASRPGQPPYEQYF